A selection of T cell receptor beta chains follows, all from one sample in a study of T-cell reconstitution after alpha-beta-depleted transplantation in children. Each CDR3 protein is one row after TCRdb ran MiXCR on the PCR reads. This table holds hundreds of thousands of distinct CDR3 sequences, 9.5% to 13% found once. This material consisted of PBMCs, taken before TCRalphabeta/CD19-depleted stem cell transplant. Every receptor here comes from a child less than two years old with acute myeloid leukemia, due to receive a stem cell transplant. CDR3s include the opening cysteine and the closing phenylalanine or tryptophan. The order of the fields is J gene, V gene, CDR3 protein.

>TRBJ1-3|TRBV19
CDSSKTLSGNTIYF
>TRBJ2-3|TRBV12-3/TRBV12-4
CASSLGHAGADTQYF
>TRBJ2-3|TRBV5-1
CASSLGTRRTDTQYF
>TRBJ1-5|TRBV12-3/TRBV12-4
CASSATSGTRDQPQHF
>TRBJ2-2|TRBV7-9
CASQPSGKMTRELFF
>TRBJ2-2|TRBV7-8
CASSSSSGRPTGELFF
>TRBJ2-5|TRBV19
CASSIGGERRETQYF
>TRBJ2-1|TRBV6-2/TRBV6-3
CASSQRVTSQFF
>TRBJ1-6|TRBV20-1
CSAQRGSDSPLHF
>TRBJ1-2|TRBV5-1
CASSGGPPHYGYTF
>TRBJ1-2|TRBV5-1
CASSPRDYWVSDVDGYTF
>TRBJ1-5|TRBV28
CASSLGGGVQPQHF
>TRBJ2-1|TRBV2
CASTPRSGNGRLTSAHEQFF
>TRBJ1-6|TRBV7-2
CASSLGQIEAPLHF
>TRBJ2-3|TRBV6-1
CASSEGAPPDTQYF
>TRBJ2-1|TRBV3-1
CASSPRDGGRNNEQFF
>TRBJ2-1|TRBV6-2/TRBV6-3
CASSETRLGEQFF
>TRBJ2-1|TRBV5-1
CASSFNVPPNNEQFF
>TRBJ2-1|TRBV7-2
CASSFRRGSYNEQFF
>TRBJ1-5|TRBV21-1
CASSLRAEFNQPQHF
>TRBJ1-6|TRBV5-1
CASSQDRGPLHF
>TRBJ2-3|TRBV9
CASSPRRHTDTQYF
>TRBJ2-5|TRBV12-3/TRBV12-4
CASSSRLAGVQETQYF
>TRBJ2-3|TRBV6-5
CASSYGTSGGWPDTQYF
>TRBJ2-1|TRBV20-1
CSASSQYYNEQFF
>TRBJ2-4|TRBV7-2
CASSLGDIPNIQYF
>TRBJ2-5|TRBV7-2
CASSFGMQETQYF
>TRBJ2-3|TRBV11-3
CASRGSSGSFADTQYF
>TRBJ1-5|TRBV7-9
CASSLRFTARLNQPQHF
>TRBJ1-1|TRBV29-1
CSFSWWGDTEAFF
>TRBJ2-3|TRBV5-1
CASKFGVSTDTQYF
>TRBJ1-2|TRBV12-3/TRBV12-4
CASSFSGAGNYGYTF
>TRBJ2-5|TRBV7-3
CAIRLAGVQYQETQYF
>TRBJ2-3|TRBV5-1
CASSFGVGFSTDTQYF
>TRBJ1-6|TRBV19
CASSPARDRSYNSPLHF
>TRBJ1-6|TRBV6-5
CASSYSRAGGANSPLHF
>TRBJ1-1|TRBV4-1
CASSQDRFGFSTEAFF
>TRBJ2-2|TRBV6-1
CASRPTAYTGELFF
>TRBJ2-1|TRBV24-1
CATSASGRSYNEQFF
>TRBJ2-7|TRBV7-9
CASSLPGQLSYEQYF
>TRBJ1-3|TRBV3-1
CASSQDQVTVTGNTIYF
>TRBJ2-3|TRBV4-1
CASSQGAGTDTQYF
>TRBJ1-2|TRBV14
CASSQEGGYGYGYTF
>TRBJ1-5|TRBV4-2
CASSQEPGQPQHF
>TRBJ2-1|TRBV7-2
CASSAPRGWLAGYNEQFF
>TRBJ1-1|TRBV6-6
CASSPQPPAEAFF
>TRBJ2-5|TRBV19
CASSPGQGGRETQYF
>TRBJ2-4|TRBV20-1
CSARERGRSQTQYF
>TRBJ2-4|TRBV19
CASTTSHRSGNIQYF
>TRBJ1-2|TRBV29-1
CSVRRQGINYGYTF
>TRBJ1-5|TRBV6-2/TRBV6-3
CASRSAGVAIIPQHF
>TRBJ2-5|TRBV19
CASSIASGRETQYF
>TRBJ1-2|TRBV6-5
CASRGGGGYTF
>TRBJ2-3|TRBV5-1
CASSQLDGADTQYF
>TRBJ1-6|TRBV28
CASSRYSPYNSPLHF
>TRBJ2-5|TRBV29-1
CSGSQGGLQETQYF
>TRBJ1-1|TRBV5-1
CASSLVGGGDTEAFF
>TRBJ2-3|TRBV2
CASSAGDRGADTQYF
>TRBJ1-1|TRBV5-4
CASSLRTGVGGTEAFF